This note documents a single T cell receptor (beta chain) sequence. The antigen remains undetermined. Repertoires were generated with immunoSEQ multiplex PCR, while TCRdb's copy carries only in-frame clones and drops some. Of 93,000 or so clones listed, around 91% are singletons. The data were obtained in a study of T cell responses to AZD1222 COVID-19 vaccine. Study observations and caveats: Spike-specific TCR repertoires showed rising breadth and depth after two AZD1222 doses. There were vaccine-associated CD4 TCRs across spike, dominant at 160-218 and 743-854.

Germline V gene data show CDR1 as MNHEY and CDR2 as SVGEGT. The CDR3 loop spans 14 amino acids. Trimming pared 2 bases from V and 2 bases from J, leaving 10 bases between. This TCR was sampled from an adult in good health. This specimen was peripheral blood, taken on day 0 of AZD1222 vaccination. The rearrangement joins TRBV6-2 or TRBV6-3 to TRBJ2-7; D remains unclear. CDR3 amino acids: CASSYGSAPYEQYF. In DNA, the CDR3 is TGTGCCAGCAGTTACGGGTCCGCGCCCTACGAGCAGTACTTC.